Shown below are 25 T cell receptor beta chains from a single sample sequenced in a study of CD8 T cells in ankylosing spondylitis. Regarding the study as a whole: The study identified a TCR beta motif of seven or eight highly homologous variants that appeared characteristic of ankylosing spondylitis blood.

These receptors have no identified antigens. One entry per CDR3 protein, called by TCRdb with MiXCR from the 5' RACE reads. Of about 340,000 distinct CDR3 sequences listed, less than 9.5% are singletons. The material sequenced was blood, either unsorted or a sorted T cell fraction (not recorded which). Receptors were obtained from a male donor with ankylosing spondylitis.

V and J are TRBV5-1 and TRBJ2-2; D may correspond to TRBD1 or TRBD2 (6 bases each). This CDR3 region has 14 residues. The germline CDR1 and CDR2 sequences are SGHRS and YFSETQ. V gave up 7 bases and J gave up 5 bases, with 15 bases separating them. The CDR3 sequence: CASQPGAETGELFF. CDR3 nucleotides: TGCGCCAGCCAGCCGGGGGCTGAGACCGGGGAGCTGTTTTTT. The variable domain in full, with the rest retrieved from reference TRBV5-1 and TRBJ2-2, is KAGVTQTPRYLIKTRGQQVTLSCSPISGHRSVSWYQQTPGQGLQFLFEYFSETQRNKGNFPGRFSGRQFSNSRSEMNVSTLELGDSALYLCASQPGAETGELFFGEGSRLTVL.

This clonotype was observed at least ten times. The rearrangement links TRBV18 to TRBJ1-1; D remains ambiguous. Germline V lookup: CDR1 KGHSH, CDR2 LQKENI. Trimming pared 8 bases from V and 7 bases from J, leaving 11 bases between. The CDR3 has 11 residues. As DNA, the CDR3 is TGTGCCAGCACCCTTGGTTATGAAGCTTTCTTT. As protein: CASTLGYEAFF.

There are many counts of this clonotype. The chain combines TRBV6-2 or TRBV6-3 with TRBJ2-7; 9 bases are a match to TRBD2. Germline CDR1 is MNHEY and CDR2 is SVGEGT. The CDR3 is 16 residues long. J gave up 7 bases and V 2 bases, and 12 bases lay outside the gene matches. The CDR3 here is CASSYAGTSLPGEQYF. The CDR3 bases are TGTGCCAGCAGTTACGCCGGGACTAGCCTTCCAGGGGAGCAGTACTTC.

This clonotype was counted at least ten times. This chain links TRBV9 with TRBJ2-6; possibly TRBD2 for D (5 bases). The length of the CDR3 is 14 residues. The V gene's germline CDR1 is SGDLS and CDR2 YYNGEE. V was clipped by 3 bases and J by 8 bases, with 12 bases between them. CDR3 in amino acids: CASSAGSMTNVLTF. CDR3 DNA sequence: TGTGCCAGCAGCGCGGGGAGCATGACCAACGTCCTGACTTTC. The full variable domain, rest sourced from reference TRBV9 and TRBJ2-6, is DSGVTQTPKHLITATGQRVTLRCSPRSGDLSVYWYQQSLDQGLQFLIQYYNGEERAKGNILERFSAQQFPDLHSELNLSSLELGDSALYFCASSAGSMTNVLTFGAGSRLTVL.

This clonotype was seen a few times. The V and J genes are TRBV7-2 and TRBJ1-1; D call uncertain. V lost 5 bases and J lost 1, with 11 bases in between. This CDR3 is built from 14 residues. The germline V gene has CDR1 SGHTA and CDR2 FQGNSA. The CDR3 DNA is TGTGCCAGCAGCGAAGCTAAGCGGAACACTGAAGCTTTCTTT. It translates to CASSEAKRNTEAFF.

This clonotype was counted at least ten times. V gene TRBV12-3 or TRBV12-4 combines with J gene TRBJ2-3, with 7 bases identical to TRBD2. V dropped 6 bases and J dropped 1; count of bases not matched to a gene: 10. The CDR3 consists of 16 residues. This CDR3 is CASRQYASGGTDTQYF. The CDR3 DNA reads TGTGCCAGCAGACAGTATGCTAGCGGAGGCACAGATACGCAGTATTTT.

This clonotype appeared many times. The V call is TRBV30, the J call TRBJ1-1, with 7 bases lining up with TRBD1. The CDR3 is 13 residues long. CDR1 GTSNPN and CDR2 SVGIG come from the germline V gene (reference sequence). Trimming removed 5 bases from V and 2 bases from J; junction bases left unmatched: 5. As DNA, the CDR3 is TGTGCCTGGGTGACAGGGTACAACACTGAAGCTTTCTTT. This encodes CAWVTGYNTEAFF.

This clonotype was picked up many times. V gene TRBV12-3 or TRBV12-4 combines with J gene TRBJ1-5; no definite D call. The V end lost 6 bases, the J end lost 2 bases, and 14 bases lay between the germline ends. The CDR3 is made up of 15 amino acids. CDR3 residues: CASRLSLRGNQPQHF. CDR3 DNA: TGTGCCAGCAGGTTATCCTTAAGGGGCAATCAGCCCCAGCATTTT.

The sample holds a few counts of this clonotype. The chain employs TRBV9 and TRBJ1-6, with a tentative D call TRBD1 (5 bases). Germline CDR1 SGDLS, CDR2 YYNGEE. Trimming pared 2 bases from V and 7 bases from J, leaving 10 bases between. This CDR3 has 14 amino acids. CDR3 DNA sequence: TGTGCCAGCAGCGTGCAGGGTACCAATTCACCCCTCCACTTT. As protein: CASSVQGTNSPLHF.

As regards this clonotype: One end of the junction varies from germline; a read error may be responsible. This chain connects TRBV29-1 to TRBJ1-3; a possible D gene is TRBD1 (5 bases). This CDR3 has 16 amino acids. The V gene's germline CDR1 is SQVTM and CDR2 ANQGSEA. The CDR3 protein is CSVDLLTETSGDTIYF. CDR3 in DNA: TGCAGCGTTGACCTTCTGACAGAAACTTCTGGAGACACCATATATTTT.

This clonotype has a count of ten or more. The chain couples TRBV7-9 to TRBJ1-1, with 7 bases lining up with TRBD1. This CDR3 is built from 13 residues. Germline V gene data show CDR1 as SEHNR and CDR2 as FQNEAQ (reference sequence). V shed 1 base, J shed 7 bases, and the junction held 3 bases outside the gene matches. The CDR3 nucleotides are TGTGCCAGCAGCTTAGAGAGGACAGGTGAAGCTTTCTTT. It specifies CASSLERTGEAFF.

At least ten counts were recorded for this clonotype. The genes are TRBV6-5 and TRBJ2-1, with 10 bases fitting TRBD2. V lost 1 base and J lost 4; bases outside the gene matches: 1. The CDR3 runs 15 residues. Germline V gene sequence: CDR1 MNHEY, CDR2 SVGAGI. The CDR3 loop reads CASSYLAGGYNEQFF. The CDR3, as DNA: TGTGCCAGCAGTTACTTAGCGGGAGGATACAATGAGCAGTTCTTC.

V gene TRBV19 combines with J gene TRBJ1-5; D gene ambiguous. Germline CDR1 reads LNHDA; CDR2 reads SQIVND (reference sequence). V lost 7 bases, J lost 2 bases, and 18 bases lay in between. This CDR3 region has 16 residues. This CDR3 is CASTYRWGSGNQPQHF. CDR3 bases: TGTGCCAGTACTTATAGGTGGGGTTCGGGCAATCAGCCCCAGCATTTT.

The rearrangement uses TRBV6-1 and TRBJ2-3; the match to TRBD2 covers 9 bases. The CDR3 contains 14 residues. CDR1 and CDR2 (germline): MNHNS, SASEGT. The V and J ends lost 7 bases and 5 bases, in that order; junction bases with no gene match: 7. Here the CDR3 DNA reads TGTGCCAGCACGCGCGGGAGGGGAAGAGATACGCAGTATTTT. Translating it yields CASTRGRGRDTQYF.

This clonotype was observed many times. This chain connects TRBV10-3 to TRBJ2-3; TRBD2 matches at 13 bases. The CDR3 sequence is 14 residues long. V lost 10 bases to trimming and J lost 5 bases; unmatched junction nucleotides: 6. Germline CDR1 and CDR2: ENHRY and SYGVKD. The CDR3 DNA reads TGTGCCACCTGGACTAGCGGGAGAGGAGATACGCAGTATTTT. Its translation is CATWTSGRGDTQYF.

On this clonotype: A read error may produce the germline difference seen at one junction end. V is TRBV20-1 and J is TRBJ2-3, with D possibly called TRBD1 or TRBD2 (5 bases each). CDR3 size: 18 residues. Germline-derived CDR1 and CDR2 are DFQATT and SNEGSKA (reference sequence). This CDR3 is CCARAPMRREWITDTQYF. Here the CDR3 DNA reads TGCTGTGCTAGAGCCCCTATGCGCAGGGAGTGGATCACAGATACGCAGTATTTT.

This clonotype was detected a few times. V is TRBV5-1 and J is TRBJ2-1; 9 positions agree with TRBD2. From germline, CDR1 is SGHRS and CDR2 YFSETQ. The CDR3 loop spans 17 amino acids. V trimming: 2 bases; J trimming: 4 bases; junction bases outside the gene matches: 10. The DNA for the CDR3 is TGCGCCAGCAGCTTAACCGAACCTAGCGGGGCTTACAATGAGCAGTTCTTC. Translating gives CASSLTEPSGAYNEQFF. The entire variable domain, with the rest obtained from reference TRBV5-1 and TRBJ2-1, is as follows: KAGVTQTPRYLIKTRGQQVTLSCSPISGHRSVSWYQQTPGQGLQFLFEYFSETQRNKGNFPGRFSGRQFSNSRSEMNVSTLELGDSALYLCASSLTEPSGAYNEQFFGPGTRLTVL.

This clonotype was recorded many times. The V gene is TRBV9, the J gene TRBJ2-1; D is uncertain. V was shortened by 4 bases and J by 3 bases, with 14 bases between the two germline ends. In germline, CDR1 is SGDLS, CDR2 YYNGEE. The CDR3 loop spans 15 amino acids. Written as DNA, the CDR3 is TGTGCCAGCAGCCCCACCTACTCCAGCTACAATGAGCAGTTCTTC. Amino acid sequence: CASSPTYSSYNEQFF.

The V and J genes are TRBV18 and TRBJ1-1; TRBD1 agrees at 7 bases. The germline CDR1 and CDR2 sequences are KGHSH and LQKENI. The CDR3 is made up of 12 amino acids. V shed 5 bases and J 6 bases; nucleotides not matched to a gene: 3. CDR3 sequence: CASSDQGAEAFF. The CDR3 nucleotides are TGTGCCAGCTCAGACCAGGGGGCTGAAGCTTTCTTT.

V usage is TRBV5-6 and J usage is TRBJ2-1; 12 bases fit TRBD2. The CDR3 is 15 residues long. Unmatched junction bases numbered 2, after V lost 3 bases and J lost 4 bases. Germline-derived CDR1 and CDR2 are SGHDT and YYEEEE. DNA for the CDR3: TGTGCCAGCAGCTACGGGACTAGCGGGTACAATGAGCAGTTCTTC. Encoded protein: CASSYGTSGYNEQFF.

The V and J genes are TRBV20-1 and TRBJ1-3, with 9 bases matching TRBD1. The CDR3 consists of 15 residues. V was pared by 3 bases and J by 3 bases, with 6 bases of the junction left unmatched. Looked up from germline, CDR1 is DFQATT and CDR2 is SNEGSKA (reference sequence). The chain's CDR3 is CSASPGTGYGNTIYF. The CDR3 DNA reads TGCAGTGCTAGTCCCGGGACAGGGTATGGAAACACCATATATTTT.

This clonotype was seen ten or more times. V usage is TRBV4-1 and J usage is TRBJ1-4; D is possibly TRBD1 (5 bases). From germline, CDR1 is MGHRA and CDR2 YSYEKL. V lost 4 bases, J lost 5 bases, and 14 bases lay in between. The CDR3 is made up of 15 amino acids. Here the CDR3 reads CASSLPGTGNEKLFF. The CDR3 DNA follows: TGCGCCAGCAGCCTCCCCGGGACGGGAAATGAAAAACTGTTTTTT.

A word on this clonotype: A read error may account for a junction end that differs from germline. This chain joins TRBV7-7 and TRBJ2-1; no clear D gene. This CDR3 is 13 amino acids long. Germline CDR1 SSHAT, CDR2 FNYEAQ (reference sequence). In DNA form, the CDR3 reads TGTGCTAGCAGCCTCAGACTGTACAATGAGCAGTTCTTC. Its translation: CASSLRLYNEQFF.

This clonotype appeared a few times. The chain employs TRBV5-1 and TRBJ2-5; 9 bases fit TRBD2. The CDR3 has 15 residues. Trimming removed 1 base from V and 3 bases from J; junction bases left unmatched: 4. The germline V gene encodes CDR1 SGHRS and CDR2 YFSETQ. DNA of the CDR3: TGCGCCAGCAGCTTGCTGGGCGGGAGGGAAGAGACCCAGTACTTC. Translating it yields CASSLLGGREETQYF.

The chain carries TRBV15 and TRBJ2-3; 7 nucleotides agree with TRBD2. V lost 6 bases and J lost 4; bases outside the gene matches: 7. The CDR3 has 14 residues. The germline V gene encodes CDR1 LNHNV and CDR2 YYDKDF (reference sequence). The DNA of the CDR3 is TGTGCCACCAGTGGCGGGAGTCCCCCAGATACGCAGTATTTT. Encoded protein: CATSGGSPPDTQYF.